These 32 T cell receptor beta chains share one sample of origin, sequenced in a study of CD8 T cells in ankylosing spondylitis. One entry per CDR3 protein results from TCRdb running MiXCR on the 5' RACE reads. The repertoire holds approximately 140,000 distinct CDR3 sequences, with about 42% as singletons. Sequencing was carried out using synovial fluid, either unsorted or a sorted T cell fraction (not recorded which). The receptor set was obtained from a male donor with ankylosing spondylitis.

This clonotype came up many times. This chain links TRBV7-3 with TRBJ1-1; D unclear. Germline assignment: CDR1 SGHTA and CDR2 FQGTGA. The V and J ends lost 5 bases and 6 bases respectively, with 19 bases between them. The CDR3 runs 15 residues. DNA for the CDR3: TGTGCCAGCAGCCCCACCGCCGGTGCCGGACCTGAAGCTTTCTTT. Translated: CASSPTAGAGPEAFF. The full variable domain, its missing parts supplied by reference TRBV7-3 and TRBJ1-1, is GAGVSQTPSNKVTEKGKYVELRCDPISGHTALYWYRQSLGQGPEFLIYFQGTGAADDSGLPNDRFFAVRPEGSVSTLKIQRTERGDSAVYLCASSPTAGAGPEAFFGQGTRLTVV.

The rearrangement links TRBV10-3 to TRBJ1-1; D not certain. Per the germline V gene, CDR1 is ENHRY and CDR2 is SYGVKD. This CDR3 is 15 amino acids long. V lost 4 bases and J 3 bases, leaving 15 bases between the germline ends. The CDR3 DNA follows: TGTGCCATCAGTGGTGCTCCCAGCAAATACACTGAAGCTTTCTTT. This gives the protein CAISGAPSKYTEAFF.

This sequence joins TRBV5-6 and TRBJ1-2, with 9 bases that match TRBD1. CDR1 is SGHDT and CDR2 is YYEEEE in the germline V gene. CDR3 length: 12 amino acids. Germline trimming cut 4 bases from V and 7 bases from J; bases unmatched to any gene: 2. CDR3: CASSGQGPGYTF. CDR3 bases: TGTGCCAGCAGCGGACAGGGGCCTGGCTACACCTTC.

The CDR3 is CASSLGPGYDLNYGYTF. The CDR3 nucleotides are TGTGCCAGCAGCTTAGGTCCGGGGTACGATCTGAACTATGGCTACACCTTC. The rearrangement uses TRBV7-8 and TRBJ1-2, with D unclear. Between the trimmed V and J ends, which lost 1 base and 2 bases, there was a span of 17 bases. Per the germline V gene, CDR1 is SGHVS and CDR2 is FQNEAQ. This CDR3 has 17 residues.

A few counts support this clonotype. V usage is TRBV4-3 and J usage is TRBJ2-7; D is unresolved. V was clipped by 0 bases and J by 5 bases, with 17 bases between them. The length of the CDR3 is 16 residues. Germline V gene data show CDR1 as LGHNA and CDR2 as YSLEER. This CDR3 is CASSQDPAGRGDEQYF. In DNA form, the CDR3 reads TGCGCCAGCAGCCAAGATCCGGCCGGCCGAGGCGACGAGCAGTACTTC.

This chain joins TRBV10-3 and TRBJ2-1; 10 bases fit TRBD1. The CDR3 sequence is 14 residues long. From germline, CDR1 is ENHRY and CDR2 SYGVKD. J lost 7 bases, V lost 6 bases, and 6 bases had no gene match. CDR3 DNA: TGTGCCATCAGCCGGGACAGGGGTAGGAATGAGCAGTTCTTC. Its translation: CAISRDRGRNEQFF.

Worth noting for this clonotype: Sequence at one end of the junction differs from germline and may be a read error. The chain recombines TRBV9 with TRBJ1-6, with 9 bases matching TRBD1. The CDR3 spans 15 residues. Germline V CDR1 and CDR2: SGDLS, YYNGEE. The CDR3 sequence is CASSPWGQGNLPLHF. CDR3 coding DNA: TGTGCCAGCAGCCCATGGGGACAGGGTAATTTACCCCTCCACTTT.

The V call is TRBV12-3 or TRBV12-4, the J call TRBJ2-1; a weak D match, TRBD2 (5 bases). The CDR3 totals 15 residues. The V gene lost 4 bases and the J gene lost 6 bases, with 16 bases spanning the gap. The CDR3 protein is CASSWPTGMSNEQFF. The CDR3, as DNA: TGTGCCAGCAGTTGGCCCACGGGGATGTCCAATGAGCAGTTCTTC.

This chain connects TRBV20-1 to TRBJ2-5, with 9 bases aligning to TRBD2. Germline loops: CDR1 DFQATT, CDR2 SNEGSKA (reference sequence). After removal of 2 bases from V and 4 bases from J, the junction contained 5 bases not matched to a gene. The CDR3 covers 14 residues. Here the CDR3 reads CSARSGLATETQYF. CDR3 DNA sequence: TGCAGTGCTAGATCGGGACTAGCCACAGAGACCCAGTACTTC.

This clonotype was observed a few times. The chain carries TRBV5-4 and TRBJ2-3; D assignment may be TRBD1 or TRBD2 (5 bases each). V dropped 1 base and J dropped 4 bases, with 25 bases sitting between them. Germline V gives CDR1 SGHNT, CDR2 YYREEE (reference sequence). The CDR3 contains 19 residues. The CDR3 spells CASSLLRRVRSKGPDTQYF. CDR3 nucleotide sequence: TGTGCCAGCAGCTTGCTTCGGCGGGTCCGATCCAAGGGGCCAGATACGCAGTATTTT.

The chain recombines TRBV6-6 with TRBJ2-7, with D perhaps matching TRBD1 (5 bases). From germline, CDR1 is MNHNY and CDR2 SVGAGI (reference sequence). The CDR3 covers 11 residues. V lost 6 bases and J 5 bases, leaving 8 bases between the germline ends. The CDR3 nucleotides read TGTGCCAGCAGCCCAGGGCACGAGCAGTACTTC. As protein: CASSPGHEQYF.

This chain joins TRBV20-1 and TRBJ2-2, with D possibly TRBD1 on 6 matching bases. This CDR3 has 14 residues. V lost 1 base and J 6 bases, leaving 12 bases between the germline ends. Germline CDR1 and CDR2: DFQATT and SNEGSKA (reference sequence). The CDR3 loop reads CSARATGYPGELFF. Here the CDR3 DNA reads TGCAGTGCTAGAGCTACAGGGTATCCCGGGGAGCTGTTTTTT.

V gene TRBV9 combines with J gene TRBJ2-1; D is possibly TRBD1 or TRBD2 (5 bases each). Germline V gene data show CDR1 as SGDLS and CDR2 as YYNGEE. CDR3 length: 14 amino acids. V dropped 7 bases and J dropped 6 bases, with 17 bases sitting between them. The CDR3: CASGTGYYGNEQFF. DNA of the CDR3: TGTGCCAGCGGGACGGGTTACTATGGCAATGAGCAGTTCTTC.

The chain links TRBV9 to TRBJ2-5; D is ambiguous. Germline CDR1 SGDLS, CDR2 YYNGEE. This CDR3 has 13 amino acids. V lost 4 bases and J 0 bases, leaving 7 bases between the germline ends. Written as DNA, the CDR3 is TGTGCCAGCAGCCCCCCGTACCAAGAGACCCAGTACTTC. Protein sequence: CASSPPYQETQYF.

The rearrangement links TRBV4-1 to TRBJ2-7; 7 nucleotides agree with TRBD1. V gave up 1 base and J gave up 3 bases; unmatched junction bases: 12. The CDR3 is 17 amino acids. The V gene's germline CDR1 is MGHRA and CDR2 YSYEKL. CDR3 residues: CASSQVETGIPFYEQYF. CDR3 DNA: TGCGCCAGCAGCCAAGTCGAGACAGGGATCCCCTTCTACGAGCAGTACTTC.

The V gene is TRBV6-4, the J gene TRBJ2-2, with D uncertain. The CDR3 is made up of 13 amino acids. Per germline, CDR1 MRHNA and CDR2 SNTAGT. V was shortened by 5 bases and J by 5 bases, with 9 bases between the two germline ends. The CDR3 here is CASSRGTTGELFF. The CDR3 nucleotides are TGTGCCAGCAGTAGAGGAACAACCGGGGAGCTGTTTTTT.

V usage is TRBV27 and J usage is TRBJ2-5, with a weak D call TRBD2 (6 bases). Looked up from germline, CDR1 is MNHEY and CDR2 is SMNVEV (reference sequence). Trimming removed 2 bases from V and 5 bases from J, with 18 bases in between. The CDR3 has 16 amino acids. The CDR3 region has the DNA TGTGCCAGCAGTTTAGGGCCAGATCCCCGGGGGGAGACCCAGTACTTC. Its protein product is CASSLGPDPRGETQYF.

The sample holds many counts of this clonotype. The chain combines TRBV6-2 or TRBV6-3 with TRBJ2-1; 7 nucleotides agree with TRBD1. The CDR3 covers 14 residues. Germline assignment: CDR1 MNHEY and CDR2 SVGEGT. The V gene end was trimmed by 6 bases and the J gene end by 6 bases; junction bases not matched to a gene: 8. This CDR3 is CASSYGQEVNEQFF. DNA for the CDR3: TGTGCCAGCAGCTACGGACAGGAGGTCAATGAGCAGTTCTTC.

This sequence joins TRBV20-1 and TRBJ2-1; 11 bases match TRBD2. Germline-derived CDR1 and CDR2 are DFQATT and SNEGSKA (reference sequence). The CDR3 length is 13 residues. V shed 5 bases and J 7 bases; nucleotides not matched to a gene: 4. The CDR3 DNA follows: TGCAGTGCTGGGACTAGCGGATTTAATGAGCAGTTCTTC. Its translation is CSAGTSGFNEQFF.

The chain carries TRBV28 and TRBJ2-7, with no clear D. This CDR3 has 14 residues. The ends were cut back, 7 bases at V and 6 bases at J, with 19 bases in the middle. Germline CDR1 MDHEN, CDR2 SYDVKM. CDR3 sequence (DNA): TGTGCCAGCACCACCAGGTCCCACCCGCGCGAGCAGTACTTC. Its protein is CASTTRSHPREQYF.

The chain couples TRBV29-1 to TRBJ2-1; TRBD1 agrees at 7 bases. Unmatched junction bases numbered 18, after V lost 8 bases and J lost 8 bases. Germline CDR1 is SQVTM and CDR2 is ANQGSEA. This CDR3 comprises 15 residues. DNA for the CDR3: TGCAGCATGCTAACCGGGACAGTGTTTCCGGATGAGCAGTTCTTC. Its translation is CSMLTGTVFPDEQFF.

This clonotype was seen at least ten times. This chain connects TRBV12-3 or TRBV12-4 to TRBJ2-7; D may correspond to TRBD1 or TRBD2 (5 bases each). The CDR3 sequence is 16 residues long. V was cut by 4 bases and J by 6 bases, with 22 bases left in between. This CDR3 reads CASSWDLGSRGVEQYF. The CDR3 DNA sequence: TGTGCCAGCAGTTGGGACCTAGGCTCGCGAGGGGTCGAGCAGTACTTC.

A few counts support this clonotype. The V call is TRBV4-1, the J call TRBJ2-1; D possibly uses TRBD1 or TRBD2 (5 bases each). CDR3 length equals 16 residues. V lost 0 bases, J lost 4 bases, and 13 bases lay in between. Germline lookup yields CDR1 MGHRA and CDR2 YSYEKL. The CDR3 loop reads CASSQDWTGQYNEQFF. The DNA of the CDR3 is TGCGCCAGCAGCCAAGATTGGACGGGGCAGTACAATGAGCAGTTCTTC.

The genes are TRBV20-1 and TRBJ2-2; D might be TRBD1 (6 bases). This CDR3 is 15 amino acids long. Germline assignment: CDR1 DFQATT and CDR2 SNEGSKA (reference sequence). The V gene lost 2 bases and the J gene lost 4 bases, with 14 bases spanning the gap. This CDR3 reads CSARRQEILTGELFF. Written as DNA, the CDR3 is TGCAGTGCTAGAAGACAGGAGATCCTCACCGGGGAGCTGTTTTTT.

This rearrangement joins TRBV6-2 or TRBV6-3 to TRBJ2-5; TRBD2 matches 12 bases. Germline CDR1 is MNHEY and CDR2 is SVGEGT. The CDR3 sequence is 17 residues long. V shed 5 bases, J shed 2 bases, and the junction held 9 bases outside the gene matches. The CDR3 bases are TGTGCCAGCAGTCCCCGGAGACTAGCGGGGGTACAAGAGACCCAGTACTTC. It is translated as CASSPRRLAGVQETQYF.

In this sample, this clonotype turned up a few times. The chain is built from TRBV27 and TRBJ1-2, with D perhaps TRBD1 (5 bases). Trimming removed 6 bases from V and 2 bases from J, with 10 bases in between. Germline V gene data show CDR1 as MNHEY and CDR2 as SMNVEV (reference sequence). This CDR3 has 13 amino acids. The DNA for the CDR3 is TGTGCCAGCAGGCCGGGGCCGAACTATGGCTACACCTTC. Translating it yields CASRPGPNYGYTF.

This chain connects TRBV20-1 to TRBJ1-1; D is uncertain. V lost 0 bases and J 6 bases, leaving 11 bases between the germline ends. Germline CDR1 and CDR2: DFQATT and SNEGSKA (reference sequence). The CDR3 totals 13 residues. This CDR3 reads CSAREDAGPEAFF. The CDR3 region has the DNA TGCAGTGCTAGAGAAGATGCCGGGCCTGAAGCTTTCTTT.

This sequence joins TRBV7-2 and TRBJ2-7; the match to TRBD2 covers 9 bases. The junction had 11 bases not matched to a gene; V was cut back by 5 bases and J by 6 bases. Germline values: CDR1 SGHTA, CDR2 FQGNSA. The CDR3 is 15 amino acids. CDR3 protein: CASSLSSGTGIEQYF. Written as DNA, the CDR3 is TGTGCCAGCAGCCTTTCTAGCGGGACGGGGATCGAGCAGTACTTC.

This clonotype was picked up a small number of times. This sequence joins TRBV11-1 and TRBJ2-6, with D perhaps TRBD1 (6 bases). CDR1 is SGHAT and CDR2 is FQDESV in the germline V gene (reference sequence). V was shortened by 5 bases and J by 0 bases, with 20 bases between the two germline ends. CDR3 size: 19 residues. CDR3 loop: CASSHSKTGHYSGANVLTF. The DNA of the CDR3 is TGTGCCAGCAGCCACTCCAAGACAGGTCATTACTCTGGGGCCAACGTCCTGACTTTC. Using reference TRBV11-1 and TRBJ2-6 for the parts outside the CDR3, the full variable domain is EAEVAQSPRYKITEKSQAVAFWCDPISGHATLYWYRQILGQGPELLVQFQDESVVDDSQLPKDRFSAERLKGVDSTLKIQPAELGDSAMYLCASSHSKTGHYSGANVLTFGAGSRLTVL.

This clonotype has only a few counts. The DNA for the CDR3 is TGTGCCAGCAGTTTAGGTCAAAGCTCCTACAATGAGCAGTTCTTC. The encoded protein is CASSLGQSSYNEQFF. The genes are TRBV12-3 or TRBV12-4 and TRBJ2-1; D remains unclear. The CDR3 sequence is 15 residues long. The V gene lost 1 base and the J gene lost 0 bases, with 7 bases spanning the gap.

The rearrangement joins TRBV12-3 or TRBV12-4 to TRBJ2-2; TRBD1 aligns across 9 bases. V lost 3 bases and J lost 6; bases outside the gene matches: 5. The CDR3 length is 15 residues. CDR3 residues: CASSLGTGYPGELFF. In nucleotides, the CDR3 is TGTGCCAGCAGTTTGGGGACAGGGTACCCCGGGGAGCTGTTTTTT.

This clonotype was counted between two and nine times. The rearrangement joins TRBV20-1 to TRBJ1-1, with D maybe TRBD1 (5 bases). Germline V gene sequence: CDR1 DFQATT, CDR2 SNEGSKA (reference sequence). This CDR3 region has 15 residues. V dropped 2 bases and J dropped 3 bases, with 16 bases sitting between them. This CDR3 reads CSARSLQEGYTEAFF. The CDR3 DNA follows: TGCAGTGCTAGATCTCTACAGGAGGGGTACACTGAAGCTTTCTTT.